Listed below are T cell receptor beta chains from one sample, sequenced in a study of blood T cell repertoires in COVID-19. TCRdb keeps only in-frame clones here, not all; method: immunoSEQ multiplex PCR. The table has under 300,000 clones, around four fifths seen once; the top ten hold over 5.5%. The specimen sequenced was peripheral blood. The receptor source for this set is a woman aged 55 to 70 with active or convalescent COVID-19. Each CDR3 is given with its conserved first and last residue. D genes are given only for firm matches. The listing skips clone size in some rows; elsewhere it reads once, few, many or a size class.

clone_size,v_call,d_call,j_call,cdr3_nt,cdr3_aa
NA,TRBV10-1,TRBD1,TRBJ2-3,TGCGCCAGCAGCGGACAGGGAACAGATACGCAGTATTTT,CASSGQGTDTQYF
NA,TRBV4-1,TRBD2,TRBJ2-7,TGCGCCAGCAGCCAAGATCCCAGCGGGACTAGGTTCTACGAGCAGTACTTC,CASSQDPSGTRFYEQYF
NA,TRBV10-1,TRBD1,TRBJ1-4,TGCGCCAGCAGTGAGTCCGACAGGGGCAATGAAAAACTGTTTTTT,CASSESDRGNEKLFF
NA,TRBV25-1,NA,TRBJ2-2,TGTGCCAGCAGTGAAAGGGGTAGCGGGGAGCTGTTTTTT,CASSERGSGELFF
NA,TRBV6-5,TRBD1,TRBJ1-4,TGTGCCAGCAGTTACTTGACAGGGGGGGATGAAAAACTGTTTTTT,CASSYLTGGDEKLFF
once,TRBV9,NA,TRBJ2-2,TGTGCCAGCAGCGTAGAGGTAGCAGACACCGGGGAGCTGTTTTTT,CASSVEVADTGELFF
NA,TRBV3-1/TRBV3-2,TRBD1,TRBJ1-2,TGTGCCAGCAGCCAAGTTCGGACAGGCCGTGGCTACACCTTC,CASSQVRTGRGYTF
NA,TRBV24-1,TRBD2,TRBJ2-2,TGTGCCACCAGTGAGTCGACTAGCGGGAGGGGCACCGGGGAGCTGTTTTTT,CATSESTSGRGTGELFF
NA,TRBV11-2,TRBD2,TRBJ2-5,TGTGCCAGCAGCCGCAGGGGACTAGCGGGAGGAGAGACCCAGTACTTC,CASSRRGLAGGETQYF
NA,TRBV19,NA,TRBJ1-4,TGTGCCAGTAGCCGGACAGCCGAAAAACTGTTTTTT,CASSRTAEKLFF
NA,TRBV5-6,TRBD1,TRBJ1-4,TGTGCCAGCAGCCGGTACCTCCGACAGGGGGCCGGAAAACTGTTTTTT,CASSRYLRQGAGKLFF
NA,TRBV28,TRBD2,TRBJ2-5,TGTGCCAGCAGTTCTCGACTAGCGGGTCTTCAAGAGACCCAGTACTTC,CASSSRLAGLQETQYF
NA,TRBV30,NA,TRBJ1-4,TGTGCCTGGAAGGCAGGGCCGGGTGAAAAACTGTTTTTT,CAWKAGPGEKLFF
NA,TRBV7-9,TRBD1,TRBJ2-6,TGTGCCAGCAGCCCATGGACAGGGGAGTCTGGGGCCAACGTCCTGACTTTC,CASSPWTGESGANVLTF
NA,TRBV6-5,TRBD1,TRBJ1-2,TGTGCCAGCACCGGACAGGGGGCACACTATGGCTACACCTTC,CASTGQGAHYGYTF
NA,TRBV7-3,TRBD1,TRBJ1-2,TGTGCCAGCAGCCCAACCGGGACAGGGAACTATGGCTACACCTTC,CASSPTGTGNYGYTF
NA,TRBV2,TRBD1,TRBJ1-1,TGTGCCAGCAGTACGGACAGGGGTCGCACTGAAGCTTTCTTT,CASSTDRGRTEAFF
once,TRBV19,TRBD1,TRBJ1-5,TGTGCCAGTACGGGACAGTACAGCCAGCCCCAGCATTTT,CASTGQYSQPQHF
once,TRBV11-3,TRBD1,TRBJ2-5,TGTGCCAGCAGCTTAGAAGGACAGGGGGTGGAGACCCAGTACTTC,CASSLEGQGVETQYF
NA,TRBV27,TRBD2,TRBJ2-2,TGTGCCAGCAGCCGACTAGCGACGAACACCGGGGAGCTGTTTTTT,CASSRLATNTGELFF
NA,TRBV23-1,NA,TRBJ2-5,TGCGCCAGCAGTCCCAACCGACAAAGGTCAGAGACCCAGTACTTC,CASSPNRQRSETQYF
NA,TRBV6-1,NA,TRBJ1-2,TGTGCCAGCAGTGAAGCGCGGGGGGGCGTATATGGCTACACCTTC,CASSEARGGVYGYTF
NA,TRBV7-2,NA,TRBJ2-7,TGTGCCAGCAGCTTAAGGGGGATCTCCTACGAGCAGTACTTC,CASSLRGISYEQYF
NA,TRBV5-1,TRBD1,TRBJ1-6,TGCGCCAGCACCTCGGGGACAGGCTCACCCCTCCACTTT,CASTSGTGSPLHF
NA,TRBV29-1,TRBD1,TRBJ1-1,TGCAGCGTTGAAGCACCGGGGACAGGGGACACTGAAGCTTTCTTT,CSVEAPGTGDTEAFF
NA,TRBV6-1,NA,TRBJ1-6,TGTGCCAGCAGTGAAGACAGGGCCGCTTATAATTCACCCCTCCACTTT,CASSEDRAAYNSPLHF
NA,TRBV5-1,NA,TRBJ2-6,TGCGCCAGCAGCCCCATCGGTGGCTCTGGGGCCAACGTCCTGACTTTC,CASSPIGGSGANVLTF
NA,TRBV6-1,TRBD1,TRBJ1-1,TGTGCCAGCAGTGAAAGGGGGCAGTACACTGAAGCTTTCTTT,CASSERGQYTEAFF
NA,TRBV2,NA,TRBJ1-4,TGTGCCAGCTGCGGGGAAAAACTGTTTTTT,CASCGEKLFF
NA,TRBV5-6,NA,TRBJ1-5,TGTGCCAGCAGCTTGTATGGCACCAATCAGCCCCAGCATTTT,CASSLYGTNQPQHF
NA,TRBV3-1/TRBV3-2,NA,TRBJ1-2,TGTGCCAGCAGCCTGACAGCTAACTATGGCTACACCTTC,CASSLTANYGYTF
NA,TRBV30,NA,TRBJ1-2,TGTGCCTGGAGTGTCCCCCCAGGGCGGGGCTACACCTTC,CAWSVPPGRGYTF
NA,TRBV28,NA,TRBJ1-2,TGTGCCAGCAGTTTAGTGGGCCGCGACTATGGCTACACCTTC,CASSLVGRDYGYTF
NA,TRBV9,NA,TRBJ2-1,TGTGCCAGCAGCCCCGACAGCAGCTCCTACAATGAGCAGTTCTTC,CASSPDSSSYNEQFF
NA,TRBV15,NA,TRBJ1-1,TGTGCCACCAGCAGAGATAAGGCAGGGCGGGGTACTGAAGCTTTCTTT,CATSRDKAGRGTEAFF
NA,TRBV19,TRBD2,TRBJ2-5,TGTGCCAGTAGTTACCCCCTAGCGGGGACTGAGACCCAGTACTTC,CASSYPLAGTETQYF
NA,TRBV4-2,TRBD2,TRBJ2-5,TGTGCCAGCAGCCAAGTGCGGGAGCGGGAAGAGACCCAGTACTTC,CASSQVREREETQYF
NA,TRBV10-1,TRBD1,TRBJ1-1,TGCGCCAGCAGTTCCACCGGATGGGGACAGGGGAACACTGAAGCTTTCTTT,CASSSTGWGQGNTEAFF
NA,TRBV5-4,TRBD2,TRBJ2-5,TGTGCCAGCAGCTTTGGACCCGGGACTAGCGGGGAAGAGACCCAGTACTTC,CASSFGPGTSGEETQYF
NA,TRBV11-2,NA,TRBJ2-7,TGTGCCAGCAGCTTACTGGAACAGTCCTACGAGCAGTACTTC,CASSLLEQSYEQYF
NA,TRBV5-1,NA,TRBJ1-1,TGCGCCAGCAGCTTAATAGGGGCGGCGAACACTGAAGCTTTCTTT,CASSLIGAANTEAFF
NA,TRBV2,TRBD1,TRBJ2-1,TGTGCCAGCACAGGGGGCAATGAGCAGTTCTTC,CASTGGNEQFF
NA,TRBV19,TRBD1,TRBJ1-2,TGTGCCAGTAGTATAGCGTTACGACAGGGGTATGGCTACACCTTC,CASSIALRQGYGYTF
NA,TRBV3-1/TRBV3-2,TRBD2,TRBJ2-1,TGTGCCAGCAGCCAGGAACTAGCGGTATACAATGAGCAGTTCTTC,CASSQELAVYNEQFF
NA,TRBV5-1,NA,TRBJ1-2,TGCGCCAGCAGCTTGGCACCTCTGGACAGTCTCTATGGCTACACCTTC,CASSLAPLDSLYGYTF
once,TRBV12-2,NA,TRBJ2-7,TGTGCAAGTCGCTTACCCTTCTCCTACGAGCAGTACTTC,CASRLPFSYEQYF